The 22 T cell receptor beta chains below were found in one sample sequenced in a study of human T cells and chemical hapten exposure. TCRdb processed the RACE reads anew with MiXCR; each CDR3 protein has one entry. The table lists more than 250,000 distinct CDR3 sequences, about 9% of them singletons. Time point of the sample: pre-sensitization, week 0. Treatment indicated: therapeutic diphenylcyclopropenone sensitization with weekly scalp DPC. The sequencing used whole blood, collected in connection with sensitization to the hapten diphenylcyclopropenone (DPC). These receptors were collected from a woman aged 40 to 55 with alopecia areata. Some clones in this sample may be carry-over from other donors' samples.

This clonotype was picked up a small number of times. The V call is TRBV20-1, the J call TRBJ1-1, with D unclear. V was trimmed by 6 bases and J by 5 bases, leaving 19 bases between them. Germline CDR1 is DFQATT and CDR2 is SNEGSKA (reference sequence). This CDR3 region has 14 residues. This chain's CDR3 is CSAARIGSGTEAFF. DNA for the CDR3: TGCAGTGCGGCGCGTATTGGTTCGGGTACTGAAGCTTTCTTT.

This clonotype has more than one count but fewer than ten. V is TRBV7-9 and J is TRBJ1-2; a weak D match, TRBD1 (5 bases). V lost 5 bases, J lost 1 base, and 14 bases lay in between. Germline V gene data show CDR1 as SEHNR and CDR2 as FQNEAQ (reference sequence). This CDR3 is built from 15 residues. CDR3 sequence (DNA): TGTGCCAGCAGCCCAACTACAGGAGATAACTATGGCTACACCTTC. It encodes CASSPTTGDNYGYTF.

This clonotype has just a few counts. This chain connects TRBV12-3 or TRBV12-4 to TRBJ2-2, with 10 bases that match TRBD2. The CDR3 extends over 17 amino acids. Losses at the gene ends were 4 bases for V and 6 bases for J; bases not matched to a gene: 11. The CDR3 here is CASSYDLAGEKSGELFF. Written as DNA, the CDR3 is TGTGCCAGCAGTTACGACCTAGCGGGAGAGAAGTCCGGGGAGCTGTTTTTT.

This clonotype was observed a handful of times. The chain links TRBV5-6 to TRBJ2-3, with D uncertain. The V end was cut by 1 base, the J end by 4 bases, with 7 bases between. The CDR3 spans 13 residues. Germline loops: CDR1 SGHDT, CDR2 YYEEEE. The CDR3 reads CASSLTHADTQYF. The CDR3 nucleotides are TGTGCCAGCAGCTTGACCCACGCAGATACGCAGTATTTT.

CDR3 DNA: TGTGCCAGCAGTGGACAGGGGGAATCCGGGGAGCTGTTTTTT. Translation gives CASSGQGESGELFF. V and J are TRBV28 and TRBJ2-2; 10 bases fit TRBD1. This CDR3 has 14 residues. Germline CDR1 reads MDHEN; CDR2 reads SYDVKM. V lost 5 bases, J lost 6 bases, and 3 bases stayed unmatched. The entire variable domain, with the rest obtained from reference TRBV28 and TRBJ2-2, is as follows: DVKVTQSSRYLVKRTGEKVFLECVQDMDHENMFWYRQDPGLGLRLIYFSYDVKMKEKGDIPEGYSVSREKKERFSLILESASTNQTSMYLCASSGQGESGELFFGEGSRLTVL.

This clonotype was counted between two and nine times. The rearrangement links TRBV6-2 or TRBV6-3 to TRBJ2-4, with 12 bases matching TRBD1. This CDR3 contains 14 residues. Looked up from germline, CDR1 is MNHEY and CDR2 is SVGEGT. V lost 6 bases, J lost 6 bases, and 3 bases stayed unmatched. CDR3: CASSGTGGGNIQYF. The CDR3 DNA reads TGTGCCAGCAGCGGGACAGGGGGCGGAAACATTCAGTACTTC.

Many counts were recorded for this clonotype. V is TRBV5-1 and J is TRBJ1-1; 7 nucleotides align to TRBD1. Germline lookup yields CDR1 SGHRS and CDR2 YFSETQ. This CDR3 has 16 amino acids. V lost 3 bases, J lost 2 bases, and 10 bases stayed unmatched. As DNA, the CDR3 is TGCGCCAGCAGCTCCCCGGGAGGGGGCCGAAACACTGAAGCTTTCTTT. Protein: CASSSPGGGRNTEAFF.

This clonotype was picked up a small number of times. The chain is built from TRBV28 and TRBJ2-1, with 9 bases matching TRBD2. The CDR3 covers 19 residues. Germline V gene lookup returns CDR1 MDHEN and CDR2 SYDVKM. V trimming: 7 bases; J trimming: 0 bases; junction bases outside the gene matches: 16. The CDR3 reads CASTGLAEHSLSSYNEQFF. CDR3 in DNA: TGTGCCAGCACGGGACTAGCCGAACACTCTCTGAGCTCCTACAATGAGCAGTTCTTC.

The table lists this clonotype with many counts. The V gene is TRBV4-2, the J gene TRBJ1-4; 7 bases agree with TRBD1. This CDR3 spans 16 amino acids. The V gene end was trimmed by 6 bases and the J gene end by 8 bases; junction bases not matched to a gene: 15. The germline V gene has CDR1 LGHNA and CDR2 YNFKEQ. The CDR3 DNA is TGTGCCAGCAGTCCTGCTGGAAGGACAGGCGGCGAAAAACTGTTTTTT. Its translation is CASSPAGRTGGEKLFF.

This clonotype was observed many times. The chain uses TRBV6-5 and TRBJ1-3; D not certain. CDR3 length equals 14 residues. Trimming left V 6 bases short and J 0 bases short, with 9 bases between. Per the germline V gene, CDR1 is MNHEY and CDR2 is SVGAGI. The CDR3 DNA follows: TGTGCCAGCAGCCCTATCTACTCTGGAAACACCATATATTTT. Translation gives CASSPIYSGNTIYF.

The chain recombines TRBV28 with TRBJ1-5; tentatively, D is TRBD1 (5 bases). The CDR3 loop spans 18 amino acids. V lost 1 base, J lost 1 base, and 17 bases lay in between. The germline gives CDR1 MDHEN, CDR2 SYDVKM. As DNA, the CDR3 is TGTGCCAGCAGTTTATCGGTCGGGGCCGTGCGGAGCAATCAGCCCCAGCATTTT. As protein: CASSLSVGAVRSNQPQHF.

This clonotype was detected only a few times. V usage is TRBV7-2 and J usage is TRBJ1-1, with D uncertain. Looked up from germline, CDR1 is SGHTA and CDR2 is FQGNSA. This CDR3 region has 14 residues. Trimming took 1 base from V and 1 from J, leaving 7 bases between them. The CDR3 is CASSLGFWNTEAFF. The CDR3 DNA sequence: TGTGCCAGCAGCTTAGGTTTCTGGAACACTGAAGCTTTCTTT.

This clonotype was observed at least ten times. The rearrangement links TRBV7-9 to TRBJ1-1, with 7 bases aligning to TRBD1. Germline V gene sequence: CDR1 SEHNR, CDR2 FQNEAQ (reference sequence). Trimming at V came to 5 bases and at J to 3 bases, leaving 12 bases not matched to a gene. This CDR3 has 16 amino acids. This CDR3 is CASSRYYPGGYTEAFF. The CDR3 DNA sequence: TGTGCCAGCAGCCGGTACTACCCAGGGGGTTACACTGAAGCTTTCTTT.

This clonotype was seen more than once but under ten times. This chain links TRBV12-3 or TRBV12-4 with TRBJ2-6; no clear D gene. Trimming removed 3 bases from V and 2 bases from J, with 5 bases in between. The CDR3 length is 14 residues. The CDR3 reads CASSFTAGANVLTF. Here the CDR3 DNA reads TGTGCCAGCAGTTTTACAGCTGGGGCCAACGTCCTGACTTTC.

This sequence joins TRBV20-1 and TRBJ1-2, with D hard to call. The CDR3 is made up of 12 amino acids. With 4 bases removed from V and 2 bases from J, the gap between germline ends came to 8 bases. Germline V gene sequence: CDR1 DFQATT, CDR2 SNEGSKA (reference sequence). In nucleotides, the CDR3 is TGCAGTGCTATAATAGGGAACTATGGCTACACCTTC. The encoded protein is CSAIIGNYGYTF.

This chain connects TRBV6-2 or TRBV6-3 to TRBJ1-5; D gene unclear. Trimming removed 2 bases at V and 2 bases at J, with 10 bases between. The V gene's germline CDR1 is MNHEY and CDR2 SVGEGT. This CDR3 has 15 residues. The CDR3 spells CASSYTGGGNQPQHF. CDR3 coding DNA: TGTGCCAGCAGTTACACGGGTGGGGGCAATCAGCCCCAGCATTTT.

Only a few counts were recorded for this clonotype. In DNA form, the CDR3 reads TGTGCCATCAGTTCTGAGGGACTAGCGGGAGGCCAAGAGACCCAGTACTTC. This codes for CAISSEGLAGGQETQYF. V and J are TRBV10-3 and TRBJ2-5; 15 bases match TRBD2. This CDR3 spans 17 amino acids. V trimming: 5 bases; J trimming: 1 base; junction bases outside the gene matches: 5. CDR1 and CDR2 (germline): ENHRY, SYGVKD.

This clonotype was counted only a few times. The chain is built from TRBV29-1 and TRBJ2-3, with unresolved D. The ends were cut back, 6 bases at V and 7 bases at J, with 14 bases in the middle. Germline assignment: CDR1 SQVTM and CDR2 ANQGSEA. This CDR3 spans 12 amino acids. The CDR3 bases are TGCAGCGTCGCCTTAAAAACAAATACGCAGTATTTT. As protein: CSVALKTNTQYF.

This clonotype was seen more than once but under ten times. The chain combines TRBV28 with TRBJ2-7, with D uncertain. The CDR3 has 12 amino acids. Germline V gene data show CDR1 as MDHEN and CDR2 as SYDVKM. V was trimmed by 8 bases and J by 6 bases, leaving 14 bases between them. Here the CDR3 DNA reads TGTGCCAGCGGATCGAGTCTCTCCGAGCAGTACTTC. It translates to CASGSSLSEQYF.

The chain carries TRBV12-3 or TRBV12-4 and TRBJ1-1; 11 bases agree with TRBD1. Trimming removed 5 bases from V and 6 bases from J; junction bases left unmatched: 8. The CDR3 runs to 15 residues. CDR3 DNA sequence: TGTGCCAGCAGTCTAGGGACAGGGGGAGGAGCTGAAGCTTTCTTT. It yields the protein CASSLGTGGGAEAFF.

This chain links TRBV12-3 or TRBV12-4 with TRBJ2-3, with 8 nucleotides matching TRBD2. CDR3 length: 14 amino acids. After removal of 6 bases from V and 4 bases from J, the junction contained 6 bases not matched to a gene. This CDR3 reads CASSSGGPSDTQYF. The CDR3 nucleotides are TGTGCCAGCAGCTCGGGAGGGCCATCAGATACGCAGTATTTT.

The chain uses TRBV6-6 and TRBJ2-5; either TRBD1 or TRBD2 may supply D (5 bases each). This CDR3 comprises 14 residues. Germline-derived CDR1 and CDR2 are MNHNY and SVGAGI (reference sequence). V was clipped by 4 bases and J by 10 bases, with 19 bases between them. The CDR3 bases are TGTGCCAGCAGTTCCGTGCTGGGACGGGCGGACCAGTACTTC. The encoded protein is CASSSVLGRADQYF.